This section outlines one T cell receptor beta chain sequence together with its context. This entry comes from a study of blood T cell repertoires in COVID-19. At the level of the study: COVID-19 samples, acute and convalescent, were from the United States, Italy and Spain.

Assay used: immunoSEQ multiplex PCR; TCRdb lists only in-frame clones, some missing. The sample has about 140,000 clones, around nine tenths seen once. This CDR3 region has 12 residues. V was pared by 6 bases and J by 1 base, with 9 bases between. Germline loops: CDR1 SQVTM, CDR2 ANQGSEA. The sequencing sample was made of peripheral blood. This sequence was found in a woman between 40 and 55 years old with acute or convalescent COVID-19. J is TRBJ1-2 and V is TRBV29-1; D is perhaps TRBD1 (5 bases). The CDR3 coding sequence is TGCAGCGTGATGACAGTTAACTATGGCTACACCTTC. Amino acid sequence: CSVMTVNYGYTF.